This T cell receptor beta chain was captured by sequencing in a study of siplizumab effects on memory and regulatory T cells. Some clones are missing from TCRdb's copy, which holds only in-frame ones; the method was immunoSEQ multiplex PCR. The data show approximately 20,000 clones, with 44% seen just once and around 5.8% held by the top ten. This clone was seen a few times. Its antigen is not identified. Cocultured for over five days at 37°C were the mixed lymphocyte reaction cells. The TCR originated in a human donor in good health; the cells came from an allogeneic mixed lymphocyte reaction. Some clones in this sample may be carry-over from other donors' samples. The material sequenced was CFSE-low (dividing) CD4+ T cells sorted from an allogeneic mixed lymphocyte reaction.

CDR3 sequence: CASSPGGSGTDTQYF. CDR3 nucleotides: TGTGCCAGCAGTCCAGGGGGCTCGGGCACAGATACGCAGTATTTT. The genes are TRBV6-1 and TRBJ2-3, with 8 bases that match TRBD1. The CDR3 runs 15 residues. Germline assignment: CDR1 MNHNS and CDR2 SASEGT. The J segment lost 1 base and the V segment lost 5 bases, leaving 5 bases of the junction unmatched.